These 31 T cell receptor beta chains share one sample of origin, sequenced in a study of identical twins. TCRdb re-derived calls from the 5' RACE reads in MiXCR, one entry per CDR3 protein. The sample lists some 270,000 distinct CDR3 sequences; approximately 8.3% were seen once. The data were also submitted as part of a second study, on yellow fever vaccine responses in identical twins.

Sequenced sample: CD8+ T cells sorted from blood. All receptors come from a woman aged 18 to 35 in good health.

In this sample, this clonotype turned up a few times. This chain joins TRBV19 and TRBJ2-1; 15 bases fit TRBD2. V gave up 5 bases and J gave up 10 bases; unmatched junction bases: 9. This CDR3 contains 16 residues. In germline, CDR1 is LNHDA, CDR2 SQIVND (reference sequence). CDR3 nucleotides: TGTGCCAGTAGTCTCGAGGGACTAGCGGGGGGATGGGAGCAGTTCTTC. It yields the protein CASSLEGLAGGWEQFF.

This clonotype has just a few counts. V and J are TRBV27 and TRBJ2-1; TRBD2 matches 10 bases. The CDR3 is 16 amino acids. From germline, CDR1 is MNHEY and CDR2 SMNVEV (reference sequence). V lost 3 bases and J lost 8; bases outside the gene matches: 10. The CDR3: CASSFPPSGSIYEQFF. The DNA of the CDR3 is TGTGCCAGCAGTTTCCCTCCTAGCGGGAGTATATATGAGCAGTTCTTC.

This chain uses TRBV12-3 or TRBV12-4 with TRBJ1-1; weak D call: TRBD1 (5 bases). V dropped 4 bases and J dropped 5 bases, with 11 bases sitting between them. This CDR3 has 13 residues. Written as DNA, the CDR3 is TGTGCCAGCAGTTCAGGGTTGGATACTGAAGCTTTCTTT. It translates to CASSSGLDTEAFF.

In its sample, this clonotype was seen a few times. V is TRBV20-1 and J is TRBJ2-7; 11 bases fit TRBD2. V lost 0 bases and J lost 5; bases outside the gene matches: 6. The CDR3 is 15 residues long. CDR1 DFQATT and CDR2 SNEGSKA come from the germline V gene (reference sequence). The CDR3: CSARDLAGGLDEQYF. The CDR3 DNA sequence: TGCAGTGCTAGAGATCTAGCGGGAGGACTGGACGAGCAGTACTTC.

This clonotype was counted a few times. J is TRBJ1-1 and V is TRBV7-9; no clear D. The CDR3 consists of 17 residues. The germline gives CDR1 SEHNR, CDR2 FQNEAQ (reference sequence). Trimming pared 1 base from V and 3 bases from J, leaving 18 bases between. CDR3 region: CASSLGVGRTMDTEAFF. The CDR3 DNA reads as TGTGCCAGCAGCTTAGGGGTGGGGAGAACGATGGACACTGAAGCTTTCTTT.

The rearrangement links TRBV10-3 to TRBJ2-5, with TRBD2 identical over 11 bases. Per germline, CDR1 ENHRY and CDR2 SYGVKD. Losses at the gene ends were 2 bases for V and 4 bases for J; bases not matched to a gene: 6. The length of the CDR3 is 16 residues. CDR3 coding DNA: TGTGCCATCAGTGAGGTTAGCGGGGGGGCCGGAGAGACCCAGTACTTC. It is translated as CAISEVSGGAGETQYF.

This clonotype was counted many times. The chain has TRBV12-3 or TRBV12-4 and TRBJ2-2; unclear D gene. The CDR3 has 14 amino acids. V lost 2 bases to trimming and J lost 2 bases, with 6 bases between them. CDR3 loop: CASSLPFNTGELFF. In nucleotides, the CDR3 is TGTGCCAGCAGTTTACCCTTTAACACCGGGGAGCTGTTTTTT.

This clonotype was counted a few times. V is TRBV24-1 and J is TRBJ2-3, with a possible D match to TRBD2 (5 bases). Per germline, CDR1 KGHDR and CDR2 SFDVKD. Deletions cut 3 bases from V and 4 bases from J, with 22 bases between. The CDR3 is made up of 18 amino acids. The CDR3 DNA is TGTGCCACCAGTGATCCAGGCTGGACTGCGCTCGGGGCAGATACGCAGTATTTT. This sequence encodes CATSDPGWTALGADTQYF.

This clonotype was found a few times. The V call is TRBV20-1, the J call TRBJ2-7, with a weak D call TRBD2 (6 bases). The V and J ends lost 6 bases and 2 bases respectively, with 14 bases between them. The CDR3 runs 13 residues. The V gene's germline CDR1 is DFQATT and CDR2 SNEGSKA (reference sequence). The CDR3 DNA follows: TGCAGTGCACTGGGAGGCTTCGCCTACGAGCAGTACTTC. It codes for CSALGGFAYEQYF.

This clonotype was observed many times. The V call is TRBV4-1, the J call TRBJ2-7; a weak D match, TRBD1 (5 bases). Germline V gives CDR1 MGHRA, CDR2 YSYEKL. V lost 0 bases to trimming and J lost 3 bases, with 9 bases between them. This CDR3 spans 14 amino acids. The CDR3 coding sequence is TGCGCCAGCAGCCAAGATATAAGGGGCTACGAGCAGTACTTC. As protein: CASSQDIRGYEQYF.

DNA of the CDR3: TGTGCCAGCAGCGAGGGACAGGGGCAAGCCAAAAACATTCAGTACTTC. Translating gives CASSEGQGQAKNIQYF. The rearrangement links TRBV9 to TRBJ2-4; 10 bases fit TRBD1. The length of the CDR3 is 16 residues. Germline V CDR1 and CDR2: SGDLS, YYNGEE. Germline trimming cut 3 bases from V and 0 bases from J; bases unmatched to any gene: 3.

This clonotype turned up a few times. The chain joins TRBV6-2 or TRBV6-3 to TRBJ1-1, with D possibly TRBD1 on 6 matching bases. The V gene lost 2 bases and the J gene lost 4 bases, with 11 bases spanning the gap. This CDR3 contains 14 residues. Germline V gives CDR1 MNHEY, CDR2 SVGEGT. CDR3 bases: TGTGCCAGCAGTTACACGGGGGCCGGCACTGAAGCTTTCTTT. Protein product: CASSYTGAGTEAFF.

This chain uses TRBV7-9 with TRBJ1-1, with a tentative D call TRBD1 (5 bases). The germline V gene has CDR1 SEHNR and CDR2 FQNEAQ (reference sequence). This CDR3 region has 15 residues. V gave up 5 bases and J gave up 3 bases, with 16 bases separating them. CDR3 region: CASSLGRGPDTEAFF. CDR3 nucleotides: TGTGCCAGCAGCCTAGGAAGGGGCCCTGACACTGAAGCTTTCTTT. Drawing the rest from reference TRBV7-9 and TRBJ1-1, the complete variable domain is DTGVSQNPRHKITKRGQNVTFRCDPISEHNRLYWYRQTLGQGPEFLTYFQNEAQLEKSRLLSDRFSAERPKGSFSTLEIQRTEQGDSAMYLCASSLGRGPDTEAFFGQGTRLTVV.

This clonotype was observed a few times. CDR3 sequence: CASSSLDRVSEQYF. CDR3 coding DNA: TGTGCCAGCAGTTCCCTGGACAGGGTGAGCGAGCAGTACTTC. This rearrangement joins TRBV27 to TRBJ2-7, with TRBD1 matching 8 bases. V lost 4 bases and J lost 6; bases outside the gene matches: 8. The CDR3 spans 14 residues. The germline gives CDR1 MNHEY, CDR2 SMNVEV (reference sequence).

J is TRBJ2-7 and V is TRBV11-2; weak D call: TRBD1 (5 bases). The ends were cut back, 0 bases at V and 3 bases at J, with 9 bases in the middle. Germline CDR1 is SGHAT and CDR2 is FQNNGV. This CDR3 comprises 14 residues. For the CDR3, the DNA is TGTGCCAGCAGCTTAGATAGACAGATCTACGAGCAGTACTTC. This sequence encodes CASSLDRQIYEQYF.

CDR3 sequence reads: CASSPVAGGPYYEQYF. For the CDR3, the DNA is TGTGCCAGCAGCCCAGTAGCGGGAGGACCTTACTACGAGCAGTACTTC. The chain carries TRBV7-6 and TRBJ2-7, with 10 bases lining up with TRBD2. This CDR3 is built from 16 residues. After removal of 5 bases from V and 3 bases from J, the junction contained 10 bases not matched to a gene. The V gene's germline CDR1 is SGHVS and CDR2 FNYEAQ.

The chain recombines TRBV5-1 with TRBJ2-1; D not certain. Between the trimmed V and J ends, which lost 0 bases and 9 bases, there was a span of 7 bases. In germline, CDR1 is SGHRS, CDR2 YFSETQ. CDR3 length: 12 residues. CDR3 sequence: CASSLDMIEQFF. CDR3 DNA: TGCGCCAGCAGCTTGGACATGATTGAGCAGTTCTTC.

The rearrangement uses TRBV9 and TRBJ1-1; D perhaps matches TRBD1 (6 bases). CDR3 size: 13 residues. The germline V and J ends were trimmed by 4 bases and 3 bases, with 10 bases remaining between them. Germline CDR1 reads SGDLS; CDR2 reads YYNGEE. The chain's CDR3 is CASSPGQHTEAFF. The CDR3 nucleotides read TGTGCCAGCAGCCCCGGACAGCACACTGAAGCTTTCTTT. The full variable domain, in which reference TRBV9 and TRBJ1-1 provide the parts outside the CDR3, is DSGVTQTPKHLITATGQRVTLRCSPRSGDLSVYWYQQSLDQGLQFLIQYYNGEERAKGNILERFSAQQFPDLHSELNLSSLELGDSALYFCASSPGQHTEAFFGQGTRLTVV.

This chain uses TRBV27 with TRBJ2-5, with D perhaps matching TRBD2 (6 bases). The CDR3 extends over 15 amino acids. The V gene lost 3 bases and the J gene lost 5 bases, with 16 bases spanning the gap. Germline V gene data show CDR1 as MNHEY and CDR2 as SMNVEV (reference sequence). The CDR3 DNA is TGTGCCAGCAGTTTGCTTCCGGGAGAAGCCGAGACCCAGTACTTC. Translation: CASSLLPGEAETQYF.

This clonotype came up once. The chain employs TRBV6-2 or TRBV6-3 and TRBJ2-1; D remains ambiguous. Germline-derived CDR1 and CDR2 are MNHEY and SVGEGT. CDR3 length: 14 residues. V lost 2 bases and J lost 0, with 5 bases in between. Written as DNA, the CDR3 is TGTGCCAGCAGTTACCTTAGCTCCTACAATGAGCAGTTCTTC. It codes for CASSYLSSYNEQFF.

V gene TRBV27 combines with J gene TRBJ2-2; possible D gene TRBD1, 6 bases. The germline gives CDR1 MNHEY, CDR2 SMNVEV (reference sequence). CDR3 length: 13 amino acids. V was pared by 5 bases and J by 3 bases, with 7 bases between. This CDR3 is CASSRGYTGELFF. The DNA of the CDR3 is TGTGCCAGCAGTAGGGGGTACACCGGGGAGCTGTTTTTT.

The CDR3 sequence: CSAPPAPPLAGGHEQYF. In DNA form, the CDR3 reads TGCAGTGCTCCCCCCGCTCCCCCACTAGCGGGGGGCCACGAGCAGTACTTC. This chain joins TRBV20-1 and TRBJ2-7, with 12 nucleotides matching TRBD2. From germline, CDR1 is DFQATT and CDR2 SNEGSKA (reference sequence). Trimming took 5 bases from V and 5 from J; bases not matched to a gene: 16. There are 17 residues in the CDR3.

This clonotype occurred many times. V usage is TRBV20-1 and J usage is TRBJ1-1; TRBD1 aligns across 7 bases. Germline V gives CDR1 DFQATT, CDR2 SNEGSKA (reference sequence). This CDR3 is built from 13 residues. V dropped 6 bases and J dropped 0; count of bases not matched to a gene: 4. CDR3 loop: CSATDRLNTEAFF. The CDR3 DNA reads TGCAGTGCAACGGACAGGTTGAACACTGAAGCTTTCTTT.

The chain combines TRBV4-3 with TRBJ2-5; D may be TRBD1 (5 bases). The V end lost 2 bases, the J end lost 0 bases, and 13 bases lay between the germline ends. CDR1 is LGHNA, CDR2 YSLEER, per germline. The CDR3 is made up of 16 amino acids. The DNA of the CDR3 is TGCGCCAGCAGCCAACCCGAAGGGGTGTACCAAGAGACCCAGTACTTC. Translating gives CASSQPEGVYQETQYF.

This chain joins TRBV29-1 and TRBJ2-1, with D uncertain. Germline CDR1 reads SQVTM; CDR2 reads ANQGSEA. The CDR3 extends over 12 amino acids. V was cut by 5 bases and J by 3 bases, with 8 bases left in between. This chain's CDR3 is CSVFGDYNEQFF. CDR3 sequence (DNA): TGCAGCGTTTTCGGCGACTACAATGAGCAGTTCTTC.

The V and J genes are TRBV20-1 and TRBJ2-3, with D hard to call. This CDR3 is 14 amino acids long. CDR1 and CDR2 (germline): DFQATT, SNEGSKA (reference sequence). The ends were cut back, 0 bases at V and 1 base at J, with 8 bases in the middle. CDR3 sequence: CSARDWPGTDTQYF. CDR3 in DNA: TGCAGTGCTAGAGATTGGCCGGGCACAGATACGCAGTATTTT.

This clonotype was observed many times. V gene TRBV29-1 combines with J gene TRBJ2-2, with 7 bases fitting TRBD2. The CDR3 has 15 residues. The J segment lost 2 bases and the V segment lost 6 bases, leaving 9 bases of the junction unmatched. CDR1 and CDR2 (germline): SQVTM, ANQGSEA. DNA of the CDR3: TGCAGCGTCGAGGGAGGGACTTATAACACCGGGGAGCTGTTTTTT. Protein product: CSVEGGTYNTGELFF.

The chain links TRBV20-1 to TRBJ2-5; perhaps TRBD2 as D (5 bases). In germline, CDR1 is DFQATT, CDR2 SNEGSKA (reference sequence). Trimming stripped 5 bases from V and 5 bases from J, with 15 bases between. This CDR3 is 13 amino acids long. The DNA of the CDR3 is TGCAGTGCTTCTTCCGGGCCGGGGGAGACCCAGTACTTC. The encoded protein is CSASSGPGETQYF.

There are a few counts of this clonotype. The chain joins TRBV7-6 to TRBJ2-7; D perhaps matches TRBD2 (6 bases). Trimming shortened V by 4 bases and J by 7 bases, and 29 bases separated the two germline ends. Germline CDR1 reads SGHVS; CDR2 reads FNYEAQ. The CDR3 length is 18 residues. The CDR3 bases are TGTGCCAGCAGCTCCCCCCTGGCAGGAGGGGTAAGACTAAGTGAGCAGTACTTC. It specifies CASSSPLAGGVRLSEQYF. Looking up the rest from reference TRBV7-6 and TRBJ2-7 gives the full variable domain: GAGVSQSPRYKVTKRGQDVALRCDPISGHVSLYWYRQALGQGPEFLTYFNYEAQQDKSGLPNDRFSAERPEGSISTLTIQRTEQRDSAMYRCASSSPLAGGVRLSEQYFGPGTRLTVT.

This chain joins TRBV2 and TRBJ2-3; D gene uncertain. Germline V gene sequence: CDR1 SNHLY, CDR2 FYNNEI. V lost 0 bases and J 6 bases, leaving 10 bases between the germline ends. The CDR3 is 14 amino acids. The CDR3 sequence is CASSEARLADTQYF. The CDR3 bases are TGTGCCAGCAGTGAAGCGCGCTTGGCGGATACGCAGTATTTT.

This clonotype showed up just a few times. The chain employs TRBV6-5 and TRBJ2-3; D is unresolved. The CDR3 extends over 16 amino acids. From germline, CDR1 is MNHEY and CDR2 SVGAGI. With 2 bases removed from V and 2 bases from J, the gap between germline ends came to 14 bases. The CDR3 is CASSYGSFGHTDTQYF. The DNA of the CDR3 is TGTGCCAGCAGTTACGGCTCGTTCGGCCACACAGATACGCAGTATTTT.